These 25 T cell receptor beta chains share one sample of origin, sequenced in a study of T cell repertoires in cytomegalovirus infection. Antigen specificity for these receptors is unknown. A single record per CDR3 protein comes from TCRdb applying MiXCR to the reads. The sample yields about 69,000 distinct CDR3 sequences, about 26% seen once. The source was CD8+ T cells from cultured PBMCs, collected from culture after CMV antigen stimulation. Every receptor here comes from a human donor in good health (CMV status not recorded). Some clones in this sample may be carry-over from other donors' samples.

J is TRBJ1-1 and V is TRBV9; D is uncertain. From germline, CDR1 is SGDLS and CDR2 YYNGEE. The CDR3 runs to 16 residues. V dropped 2 bases and J dropped 0 bases, with 14 bases sitting between them. The CDR3 reads CASSVNIGSMNTEAFF. In DNA form, the CDR3 reads TGTGCCAGCAGCGTGAATATCGGATCAATGAACACTGAAGCTTTCTTT.

This clonotype was seen more than once but under ten times. V usage is TRBV7-6 and J usage is TRBJ1-3; 10 bases are shared with TRBD1. The CDR3 spans 16 residues. Germline loops: CDR1 SGHVS, CDR2 FNYEAQ. J lost 4 bases, V lost 3 bases, and 6 bases had no gene match. The chain's CDR3 is CASSLGRDRGGNTIYF. The CDR3 DNA reads TGTGCCAGCAGCTTGGGCCGGGACAGGGGAGGAAACACCATATATTTT. The complete variable domain, with remaining parts taken from reference TRBV7-6 and TRBJ1-3, reads GAGVSQSPRYKVTKRGQDVALRCDPISGHVSLYWYRQALGQGPEFLTYFNYEAQQDKSGLPNDRFSAERPEGSISTLTIQRTEQRDSAMYRCASSLGRDRGGNTIYFGEGSWLTVV.

This clonotype was picked up many times. J is TRBJ2-3 and V is TRBV14, with D possibly being TRBD2 (5 bases). Trimming cost V 1 base and J 2 bases, with 25 bases left between them. This CDR3 contains 20 residues. Germline CDR1 SGHDN, CDR2 FVKESK. CDR3 bases: TGTGCCAGCAGCCAAGCTATTCCTAGGACTCCCAGACTTCACACAGATACGCAGTATTTT. Encoded protein: CASSQAIPRTPRLHTDTQYF.

The chain uses TRBV5-8 and TRBJ2-1; TRBD2 might be the D (7 bases). Deletions cut 1 base from V and 9 bases from J, with 17 bases between. This CDR3 contains 15 residues. Germline CDR1 reads SGHTS; CDR2 reads YDEGEE. This CDR3 reads CASSLTASGGGEQFF. The CDR3 DNA reads TGTGCCAGCAGCTTGACGGCTAGCGGAGGGGGTGAGCAGTTCTTC.

The chain employs TRBV6-1 and TRBJ1-2; 7 bases line up with TRBD1. The J segment lost 8 bases and the V segment lost 7 bases, leaving 16 bases of the junction unmatched. The CDR3 covers 15 residues. The germline V gene encodes CDR1 MNHNS and CDR2 SASEGT. CDR3 in DNA: TGTGCCAGCACTTCGGGGGCAGGGGGTGGAGAAGGCTACACCTTC. Its translation is CASTSGAGGGEGYTF.

This clonotype was counted a few times. The chain is built from TRBV12-3 or TRBV12-4 and TRBJ2-1; D not resolved. This CDR3 has 12 residues. V was cut by 3 bases and J by 9 bases, with 9 bases left in between. CDR3 protein: CASSFLELEQFF. The CDR3 DNA follows: TGTGCCAGCAGTTTCCTAGAGCTTGAGCAGTTCTTC.

The rearrangement links TRBV6-6 to TRBJ1-5, with D perhaps TRBD1 (6 bases). The CDR3 extends over 14 amino acids. From germline, CDR1 is MNHNY and CDR2 SVGAGI (reference sequence). Between the trimmed V and J ends, which lost 8 bases and 0 bases, there was a span of 11 bases. The CDR3 coding sequence is TGTGCCAGCCATACAGGGATTAGCAATCAGCCCCAGCATTTT. Translated, it gives CASHTGISNQPQHF.

The CDR3, as DNA: TGTGCCAGCACCCTCCAGGGGTTCTCCTCTTATAATTCACCCCTCCACTTT. Its protein product is CASTLQGFSSYNSPLHF. This sequence joins TRBV28 and TRBJ1-6; TRBD1 is a possible D gene (6 bases). With 7 bases removed from V and 4 bases from J, the gap between germline ends came to 20 bases. In germline, CDR1 is MDHEN, CDR2 SYDVKM. The CDR3 consists of 17 residues.

The chain combines TRBV5-1 with TRBJ2-7; 9 nucleotides match TRBD1. CDR3 length: 14 amino acids. The V and J ends lost 1 base and 2 bases, in that order; junction bases with no gene match: 1. Germline V gene sequence: CDR1 SGHRS, CDR2 YFSETQ. The CDR3 spells CASSLRDRAYEQYF. The DNA of the CDR3 is TGCGCCAGCAGCTTGAGGGACAGGGCCTACGAGCAGTACTTC. Complete variable domain (other parts from reference TRBV5-1 and TRBJ2-7): KAGVTQTPRYLIKTRGQQVTLSCSPISGHRSVSWYQQTPGQGLQFLFEYFSETQRNKGNFPGRFSGRQFSNSRSEMNVSTLELGDSALYLCASSLRDRAYEQYFGPGTRLTVT.

This clonotype appeared many times. The V and J genes are TRBV11-2 and TRBJ2-5; D is undetermined. Germline loops: CDR1 SGHAT, CDR2 FQNNGV. The CDR3 is 14 residues long. V was shortened by 0 bases and J by 5 bases, with 10 bases between the two germline ends. The CDR3 DNA follows: TGTGCCAGCAGCTTAGATGTGTCAAGGGAGACCCAGTACTTC. Its protein product is CASSLDVSRETQYF. Variable domain in full (rest from reference TRBV11-2 and TRBJ2-5): EAGVAQSPRYKIIEKRQSVAFWCNPISGHATLYWYQQILGQGPKLLIQFQNNGVVDDSQLPKDRFSAERLKGVDSTLKIQPAKLEDSAVYLCASSLDVSRETQYFGPGTRLLVL.

The chain links TRBV6-2 or TRBV6-3 to TRBJ2-1; the D gene is possibly TRBD1 (6 bases). This CDR3 comprises 16 residues. Germline V gives CDR1 MNHEY, CDR2 SVGEGT. The V gene lost 7 bases and the J gene lost 4 bases, with 20 bases spanning the gap. CDR3 loop: CASNPLGRGFYNEQFF. The CDR3 DNA reads TGTGCCAGCAACCCCCTAGGCAGGGGCTTTTACAATGAGCAGTTCTTC.

This clonotype was counted ten times or more. The chain recombines TRBV24-1 with TRBJ2-1; D not resolved. CDR1 KGHDR and CDR2 SFDVKD come from the germline V gene. V dropped 7 bases and J dropped 7 bases, with 7 bases sitting between them. The CDR3 covers 11 residues. The DNA of the CDR3 is TGTGCCACCAGCCAGATTAATGAGCAGTTCTTC. Its protein is CATSQINEQFF.

V usage is TRBV9 and J usage is TRBJ2-7; 14 nucleotides line up with TRBD2. Unmatched junction bases numbered 5, after V lost 7 bases and J lost 5 bases. This CDR3 spans 14 amino acids. Germline V lookup: CDR1 SGDLS, CDR2 YYNGEE. Here the CDR3 DNA reads TGTGCCAGCGGAGGGACTAGCGGGAGTAACGAGCAGTACTTC. It codes for CASGGTSGSNEQYF.

The chain recombines TRBV3-1 with TRBJ2-1; 9 bases fit TRBD2. Trimming removed 4 bases from V and 8 bases from J; junction bases left unmatched: 9. The V gene's germline CDR1 is LGHDT and CDR2 YNNKEL (reference sequence). The CDR3 has 15 amino acids. The CDR3 spells CASSPRGGAGDEQFF. The CDR3 DNA is TGTGCCAGCAGCCCCCGCGGGGGGGCAGGGGATGAGCAGTTCTTC.

J is TRBJ2-7 and V is TRBV5-1; D ambiguous. The length of the CDR3 is 13 residues. In germline, CDR1 is SGHRS, CDR2 YFSETQ. V was pared by 2 bases and J by 0 bases, with 6 bases between. CDR3 sequence: CASSFEPSYEQYF. The CDR3, as DNA: TGCGCCAGCAGCTTCGAGCCCTCCTACGAGCAGTACTTC.

This clonotype was detected many times. The V and J genes are TRBV19 and TRBJ2-5, with D possibly matching TRBD1 (5 bases). The CDR3 spans 14 residues. CDR1 is LNHDA and CDR2 is SQIVND in the germline V gene (reference sequence). Trimming cost V 1 base and J 2 bases, with 8 bases left between them. This CDR3 is CASSIGQKQETQYF. In DNA form, the CDR3 reads TGTGCCAGTAGTATAGGACAGAAGCAAGAGACCCAGTACTTC.

This clonotype has ten or more counts. The gene calls are TRBV12-3 or TRBV12-4 and TRBJ1-6, with a weak D call TRBD1 (5 bases). CDR3 size: 14 residues. Trimming left V 6 bases short and J 8 bases short, with 14 bases between. CDR3 amino acids: CASSSEGPHSPLHF. Written as DNA, the CDR3 is TGTGCCAGCAGCTCCGAGGGGCCCCATTCACCCCTCCACTTT.

This clonotype was seen a few times. J is TRBJ2-7 and V is TRBV3-1; tentatively, D is TRBD2 (6 bases). The length of the CDR3 is 16 residues. Trimming removed 1 base from V and 0 bases from J, with 13 bases in between. Germline CDR1 reads LGHDT; CDR2 reads YNNKEL (reference sequence). CDR3 DNA: TGTGCCAGCAGCCAAGGCAGTAGCGGAAGCTCCTACGAGCAGTACTTC. Amino acid sequence: CASSQGSSGSSYEQYF.

This clonotype has at least ten counts. The V and J genes are TRBV6-1 and TRBJ2-7; no clear D. The germline CDR1 and CDR2 sequences are MNHNS and SASEGT. The ends were cut back, 6 bases at V and 5 bases at J, with 11 bases in the middle. This CDR3 is built from 12 residues. CDR3 residues: CASSVFRNEQYF. In DNA, the CDR3 is TGTGCCAGCAGCGTTTTCCGGAACGAGCAGTACTTC.

The genes are TRBV7-2 and TRBJ2-3; 7 bases are a match to TRBD2. Losses at the gene ends were 5 bases for V and 6 bases for J; bases not matched to a gene: 5. Germline CDR1 SGHTA, CDR2 FQGNSA. The CDR3 is 13 amino acids. Written as DNA, the CDR3 is TGTGCCAGCAGCCGGGATAGCGGGGATACGCAGTATTTT. Its protein product is CASSRDSGDTQYF.

The genes are TRBV6-1 and TRBJ1-1; D possibly corresponds to TRBD1 (6 bases). This CDR3 is built from 15 residues. Germline V gives CDR1 MNHNS, CDR2 SASEGT. Deletions cut 1 base from V and 4 bases from J, with 13 bases between. CDR3 region: CASSEEGGGGTEAFF. The CDR3 DNA is TGTGCCAGCAGTGAAGAGGGGGGGGGCGGCACTGAAGCTTTCTTT.

This clonotype was seen ten or more times. The V gene is TRBV7-8, the J gene TRBJ1-5; D not resolved. The CDR3 has 15 amino acids. The germline V gene has CDR1 SGHVS and CDR2 FQNEAQ. Trimming pared 5 bases from V and 2 bases from J, leaving 13 bases between. Written as DNA, the CDR3 is TGTGCCAGCAGCCCGGGAGTTCTCGGCAATCAGCCCCAGCATTTT. Its translation: CASSPGVLGNQPQHF. Filled out from reference TRBV7-8 and TRBJ1-5, the complete variable domain reads GAGVSQSPRYKVAKRGQDVALRCDPISGHVSLFWYQQALGQGPEFLTYFQNEAQLDKSGLPSDRFFAERPEGSVSTLKIQRTQQEDSAVYLCASSPGVLGNQPQHFGDGTRLSIL.

The chain is built from TRBV4-1 and TRBJ2-7; no firm D call. CDR3 length: 12 amino acids. Trimming left V 5 bases short and J 4 bases short, with 9 bases between. Germline V lookup: CDR1 MGHRA, CDR2 YSYEKL. The CDR3 spells CASSSDAYEQYF. CDR3 DNA sequence: TGCGCCAGCAGCTCGGACGCGTACGAGCAGTACTTC.

This chain connects TRBV30 to TRBJ1-2, with D unclear. This CDR3 is built from 13 residues. CDR1 GTSNPN and CDR2 SVGIG come from the germline V gene (reference sequence). V was shortened by 5 bases and J by 6 bases, with 16 bases between the two germline ends. Here the CDR3 reads CAWDAGNLDGYTF. CDR3 DNA: TGTGCCTGGGACGCCGGGAATTTAGATGGCTACACCTTC.

J is TRBJ2-1 and V is TRBV9; 9 bases agree with TRBD1. The V and J ends lost 4 bases and 9 bases, in that order; junction bases with no gene match: 8. Germline CDR1 SGDLS, CDR2 YYNGEE. This CDR3 region has 14 residues. CDR3 sequence (DNA): TGTGCCAGCAGCTCCGACAGGGGGTGGGGTGAGCAGTTCTTC. Its translation is CASSSDRGWGEQFF.